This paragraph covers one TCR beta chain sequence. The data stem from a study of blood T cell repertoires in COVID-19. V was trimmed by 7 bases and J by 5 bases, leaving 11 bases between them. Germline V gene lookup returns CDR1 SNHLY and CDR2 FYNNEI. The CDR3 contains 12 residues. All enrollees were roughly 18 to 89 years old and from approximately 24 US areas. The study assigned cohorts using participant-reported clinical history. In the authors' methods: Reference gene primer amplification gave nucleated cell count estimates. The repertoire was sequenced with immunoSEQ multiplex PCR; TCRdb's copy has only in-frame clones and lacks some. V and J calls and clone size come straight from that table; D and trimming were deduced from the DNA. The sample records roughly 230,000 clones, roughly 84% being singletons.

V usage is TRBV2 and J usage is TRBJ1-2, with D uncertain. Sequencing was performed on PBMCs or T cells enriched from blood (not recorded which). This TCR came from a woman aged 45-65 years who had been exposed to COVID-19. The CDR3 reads CASTSAGYGYTF. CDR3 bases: TGTGCCAGCACCTCCGCGGGGTATGGCTACACCTTC.